The T cell receptor (beta chain) described here comes from a study of cytomegalovirus exposure and HLA in healthy donors. General observations from the study: For most TCR beta V segments, an earlier analysis put the productive rate at about 87% or about 30% of the time. Common viral pathogens seemed to be connected with several of the most significant clusters, according to a later analysis.

CDR3 length: 15 residues. The J segment lost 0 bases and the V segment lost 5 bases, leaving 6 bases of the junction unmatched. CDR1 SGHTA and CDR2 FQGTGA come from the germline V gene. This clone was counted once. Its antigen is not known. All the people who gave samples were healthy bone marrow donors. With 60 Vbeta and 13 Jbeta primers, the PCR was carried out. This table comes from immunoSEQ multiplex PCR, and its TCRdb copy is limited to in-frame clones, with some not included. The sample carries about 160,000 clones, 85% recorded once. V and J are TRBV7-3 and TRBJ2-7, with 8 nucleotides matching TRBD2. The TCR was taken from a boy between 2 and 15 years old in good health and CMV-seronegative. Sequencing was carried out using PBMCs. CDR3: CASSLDGTSSYEQYF. In DNA, the CDR3 is TGTGCCAGCAGCCTTGACGGGACTAGCTCCTACGAGCAGTACTTC.